A selection of T cell receptor beta chains follows, all from one sample in a study of blood T cell repertoires in COVID-19. Measured with immunoSEQ multiplex PCR; TCRdb has only the in-frame clones, and not every one. The sample carries 55,000 to 75,000 clones, 91% recorded once. The sequencing sample was made of peripheral blood. The receptor source for this set is a human donor in a cohort sampled during active COVID-19. Both conserved end residues are part of each CDR3.

j_call v_call cdr3_aa
TRBJ1-2 TRBV2 CASRMAGQGNGYTF
TRBJ1-1 TRBV2 CASSLDWNTEAFF
TRBJ1-2 TRBV28 CATGGSANYGYTF
TRBJ2-7 TRBV28 CASSTGTIAPWGYEQYF
TRBJ1-5 TRBV11-2 CASSLNSQGNQPQHF
TRBJ1-1 TRBV11-2 CASRYNRGRQTEAFF
TRBJ2-2 TRBV6-2/TRBV6-3 CASSYSRAGGPLTGELFF
TRBJ2-7 TRBV11-3 CASSLNQGSGEQYF
TRBJ2-7 TRBV7-9 CASSRPGTASTYEQYF
TRBJ1-6 TRBV4-1 CASGGDRDNSPLHF
TRBJ2-5 TRBV5-1 CASSLAASENQETQYF
TRBJ1-2 TRBV29-1 CSVEREQGGGYTF
TRBJ1-2 TRBV7-2 CASSLVRGYTF
TRBJ1-6 TRBV18 CASSPLQGTGSPLHF
TRBJ2-7 TRBV30 CAGHRGYEQYF
TRBJ1-6 TRBV4-1 CASSQDGPSSYNSPLHF
TRBJ2-6 TRBV6-5 CASSLQVSGANVLTF
TRBJ1-2 TRBV19 CASSIETGHNYGYTF
TRBJ1-4 TRBV9 CASSEEGPTNEKLFF
TRBJ2-6 TRBV7-2 CASSPQQGAGANVLTF
TRBJ1-2 TRBV6-5 CASSRTTGGNYGYTF
TRBJ1-1 TRBV9 CASSVSGKDTEAFF
TRBJ1-4 TRBV28 CATEGAHDEKLFF
TRBJ2-7 TRBV4-1 CASSQDQTYEQYF
TRBJ1-4 TRBV6-1 CASSDGLGGGGLLLNEKLFF
TRBJ1-1 TRBV19 CASSIVVGLSTEAFF
TRBJ2-7 TRBV28 CASSLLVTGGGYEQYF
TRBJ1-4 TRBV29-1 CSARGISTNEKLFF